These T cell receptor beta chains were read from a single sample in a study of shared clonotypes between healthy human individuals. The protocol was immunoSEQ multiplex PCR, while the TCRdb copy is restricted to in-frame clones and leaves out a portion. The sample has approximately 400,000 clones; roughly 96% are singletons. The sequencing sample was made of memory CD8+ T cells sorted from blood. Source of these receptors: a man aged 30 to 39 in good health. The CDR3 runs from the conserved cysteine through the conserved F or W. Rows give clone size only sometimes, using once, few, many, or a class for an expanded clone.

v_call,clone_size,cdr3_aa
TRBV12-5,once,CASGFGNEQFF
TRBV11-3,NA,CASSLDGTVYNEQFF
TRBV18,NA,CASSPTSLGTDTQYF
TRBV30,NA,CAWGEYNEQFF
TRBV4-2,NA,CASSQGGLAGENIQYF
TRBV28,NA,CASSPPGQGDNEQFF
TRBV28,NA,CASSRSGRPTDTQYF
TRBV10-3,NA,CAISGLAGGSSCNEQFF
TRBV20-1,once,CSARDIRAFF
TRBV2,NA,CASSIIAGGPYEQYF
TRBV5-1,NA,CASTFGATYNEQFF
TRBV28,NA,CASSLRGRLNQPQHF
TRBV18,NA,CASSQGSLDQPQHF
TRBV6-1,NA,CASSRTGKGYGYTF
TRBV5-4,once,CASSYSLGRNTGELFF
TRBV28,once,CASSLTSNEQFF
TRBV28,NA,CASSFQGLYGYTF
TRBV28,NA,CASCSWEAAGELFF
TRBV23-1,NA,CASSQGVGQMHEQYF
TRBV4-2,NA,CASSRDSTSGANVLTF
TRBV2,NA,CASQRETQYF
TRBV7-2,NA,CASSPRPSLAGNNEQFF
TRBV18,NA,CASSPRLAGQTGELFF
TRBV5-4,NA,CASSLGRGGTGELFF
TRBV29-1,NA,CSVEFGETQYF
TRBV18,NA,CASSPPKSEGAWETQYF
TRBV9,NA,CASSALPLRGYTF
TRBV28,NA,CASKQFYGYTF
TRBV28,once,CASSRSRVREQYF
TRBV5-1,NA,CASSDRGGYTF
TRBV28,NA,CASLTRTSGRAYEQYF
TRBV2,NA,CAGGTGAGSNYGYTF
TRBV4-2,NA,CASSQGFGEQFF
TRBV4-2,few,CASSQDSGEARVINYGYTF
TRBV2,NA,CASRLSQETQYF
TRBV2,NA,CASSLRGEQPQHF
TRBV18,NA,CASSTASYEQYF
TRBV6-4,NA,CASSDSIHRPNQPQHF
TRBV4-2,NA,CASRPRDRDYNEQFF
TRBV7-2,NA,CASSLYLAGGSGEQYF
TRBV5-1,once,CASSSRASTDTQYF
TRBV6-6,NA,CASSYGGQGYEQYF
TRBV7-3,NA,CASSHGQSTDTQYF
TRBV27,NA,CASSLWTGPYEQYF
TRBV30,NA,CAWTAGKLNEKLFF
TRBV5-1,NA,CASSLGTLNYEQYF
TRBV28,NA,CASSFGGNEQYF
TRBV4-1,NA,CASSHSDGGSYEQYF
TRBV13,NA,CASSLGQSSYEQYF
TRBV7-8,NA,CAASTGLDEQYF
TRBV6-1,NA,CASSGEGTLSTNEKLFF
TRBV7-6,NA,CASSLAQGNEQFF
TRBV5-1,few,CASSLAATSGMHEQFF
TRBV2,NA,CASSEGTGGELFF
TRBV6-5,NA,CASTQGARNTEAFF
TRBV5-4,NA,CASSLISGRGTDTQYF